The T cell receptor beta chain described here comes from a study of neoadjuvant nivolumab and ipilimumab in lung cancer. As for the study in general: The combination arm added day-1 ipilimumab 1 mg/kg to nivolumab 3 mg/kg on days 1, 15, 29. Points from the study as a whole: Compared with tumor-adjacent uninvolved lung, resected tumors showed greater richness and clonality. Only two of four nivolumab-treated tumors gained richness and clonality by surgery. Resected-tumor TCR richness correlated positively with pretherapy blood richness.

V lost 2 bases to trimming and J lost 4 bases, with 14 bases between them. CDR3 length: 15 amino acids. Germline CDR1 SGHAT, CDR2 FQNNGV. About this clone itself: Its antigen is undetermined.

Produced via immunoSEQ multiplex PCR; TCRdb's table is partial and in-frame only. The sample holds over 5,500 clones, around three fifths seen once. The receptor's source is an adult with non-small cell lung cancer. The chain recombines TRBV11-2 with TRBJ1-1; D is uncertain. The sample was tumor tissue, taken after neoadjuvant nivolumab, alone or with ipilimumab, at or shortly before surgery. The CDR3 DNA is TGTGCCAGCAGCTTAATTTGGGTGGGGAGCACTGAAGCTTTCTTT. This translates into CASSLIWVGSTEAFF.